This T cell receptor (beta chain) was recorded in a study of multiple sclerosis patients with progressive multifocal leukoencephalopathy. Time point denoted: before natalizumab initiation. The repertoire was sequenced with immunoSEQ multiplex PCR; TCRdb's copy has only in-frame clones and lacks some. The sample contains roughly 28,000 clones, around 90% of which appear only once. This clone was seen only once. Germline lookup yields CDR1 SGHRS and CDR2 YFSETQ. The CDR3 covers 14 residues. Trimming pared 0 bases from V and 2 bases from J, leaving 8 bases between. This TCR was recovered from a human donor with multiple sclerosis. The chain uses TRBV5-1 and TRBJ2-5; D is ambiguous. Input material: PBMCs. CDR3 sequence reads: CASSLAAVQETQYF. The CDR3 DNA follows: TGCGCCAGCAGCTTGGCGGCAGTACAAGAGACCCAGTACTTC.